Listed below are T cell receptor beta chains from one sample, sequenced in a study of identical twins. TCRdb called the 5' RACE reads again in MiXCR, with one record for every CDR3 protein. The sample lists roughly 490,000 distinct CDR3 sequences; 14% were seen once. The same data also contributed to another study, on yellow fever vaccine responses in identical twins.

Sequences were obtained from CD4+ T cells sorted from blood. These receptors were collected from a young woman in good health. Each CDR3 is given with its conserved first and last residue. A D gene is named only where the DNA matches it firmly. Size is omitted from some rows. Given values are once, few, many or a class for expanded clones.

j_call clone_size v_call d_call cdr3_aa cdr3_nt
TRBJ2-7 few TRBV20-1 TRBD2 CSARWLAGAYYEQYF TGCAGTGCTAGGTGGCTAGCGGGAGCTTACTACGAGCAGTACTTC
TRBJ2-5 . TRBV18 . CASSPNVAGETQYF TGTGCCAGCTCACCAAATGTTGCCGGAGAGACCCAGTACTTC
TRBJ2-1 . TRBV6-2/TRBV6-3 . CASCRGNEQFF TGTGCCAGCTGTCGGGGAAATGAGCAGTTCTTC
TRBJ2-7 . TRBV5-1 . CASSHEVGEQYF TGCGCCAGCAGCCATGAGGTCGGCGAGCAGTACTTC
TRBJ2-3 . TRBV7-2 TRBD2 CASSLFRREGSTDTQYF TGTGCCAGCAGCTTATTTCGCCGGGAGGGTAGCACAGATACGCAGTATTTT
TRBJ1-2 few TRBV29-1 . CSVVRGYGYTF TGCAGCGTTGTCAGAGGTTATGGCTACACCTTC
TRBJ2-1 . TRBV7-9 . CASSPSGRGTYNEQFF TGTGCCAGCAGCCCCTCCGGGCGGGGCACATACAATGAGCAGTTCTTC
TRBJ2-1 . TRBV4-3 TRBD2 CASSQDFGLAGGNEQFF TGCGCCAGCAGCCAAGACTTCGGGCTAGCGGGAGGAAATGAGCAGTTCTTC
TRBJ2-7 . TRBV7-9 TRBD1 CASSSPGQAYYEQYF TGTGCCAGCAGCTCCCCGGGACAGGCATACTACGAGCAGTACTTC
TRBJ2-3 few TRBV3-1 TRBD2 CASSQKPRSGGPTDTQYF TGTGCCAGCAGCCAAAAGCCCAGGAGCGGGGGTCCCACAGATACGCAGTATTTT
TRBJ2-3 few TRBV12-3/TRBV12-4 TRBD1 CASSWDRGTDTQYF TGTGCCAGCAGCTGGGACAGGGGCACAGATACGCAGTATTTT
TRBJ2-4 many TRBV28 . CASSLPAVVNIQYF TGTGCCAGCAGCCTCCCCGCGGTTGTTAACATTCAGTACTTC
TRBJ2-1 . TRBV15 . CATSRDHEQFF TGTGCCACCAGCAGGGATCATGAGCAGTTCTTC
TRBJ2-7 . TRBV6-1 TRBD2 CASSPNLAGGLGYEQYF TGTGCCAGCAGCCCGAACCTAGCGGGGGGTCTAGGCTACGAGCAGTACTTC
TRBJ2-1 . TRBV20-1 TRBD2 CSAPGTWEGYNEQFF TGCAGTGCTCCCGGGACTTGGGAGGGCTACAATGAGCAGTTCTTC
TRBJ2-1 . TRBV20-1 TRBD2 CCAVAMGLGLASYNEQFF TGCTGTGCCGTTGCTATGGGACTGGGACTAGCGTCCTACAATGAGCAGTTCTTC
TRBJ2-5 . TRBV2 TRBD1 CASKGQGAWKTQYF TGTGCCAGCAAGGGACAGGGGGCCTGGAAGACCCAGTACTTC
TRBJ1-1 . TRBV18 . CASSPRIGSTEAFF TGTGCCAGCTCACCACGAATAGGGAGTACTGAAGCTTTCTTT
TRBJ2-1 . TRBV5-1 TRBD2 CASSTDSGGTYNEQFF TGCGCCAGCAGCACCGATAGCGGGGGGACCTACAATGAGCAGTTCTTC
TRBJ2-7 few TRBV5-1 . CASSPGGNSYEQYF TGCGCCAGCAGCCCCGGCGGGAACTCCTACGAGCAGTACTTC
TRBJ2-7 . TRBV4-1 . CASSQGGGASSYEQYF TGCGCCAGCAGCCAAGGGGGTGGGGCCAGCTCCTACGAGCAGTACTTC
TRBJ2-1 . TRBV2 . CASRVGESSYNEQFF TGTGCCAGCAGAGTCGGGGAAAGCTCCTACAATGAGCAGTTCTTC
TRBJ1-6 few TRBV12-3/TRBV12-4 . CASSHRRNNSPLHF TGTGCCAGCAGTCACAGGCGCAATAATTCACCCCTCCACTTT
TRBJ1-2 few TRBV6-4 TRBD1 CASSPRSTGDYGYTF TGTGCCAGCAGTCCTCGATCGACAGGGGACTATGGCTACACCTTC
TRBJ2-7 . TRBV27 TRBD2 CASSARLAGGPYEQYF TGTGCCAGCAGTGCCAGACTAGCGGGAGGGCCCTACGAGCAGTACTTC
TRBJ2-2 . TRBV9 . CASSLTQEITGELFF TGTGCCAGCAGCCTGACACAGGAGATCACCGGGGAGCTGTTTTTT
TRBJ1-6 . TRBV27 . CASSFSGTDNSPLHF TGTGCCAGCAGTTTTTCCGGGACGGATAATTCACCCCTCCACTTT
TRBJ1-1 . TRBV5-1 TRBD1 CASSVTGTGGTNTEAFF TGCGCCAGCAGCGTAACCGGGACAGGGGGAACGAACACTGAAGCTTTCTTT
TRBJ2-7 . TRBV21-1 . CASTHRLVSCEQYF TGTGCCAGCACACACCGCCTGGTCTCCTGCGAGCAGTACTTC
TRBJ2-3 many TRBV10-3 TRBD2 CAISEGASGDTQYF TGTGCCATCAGTGAAGGGGCTAGCGGGGATACGCAGTATTTT
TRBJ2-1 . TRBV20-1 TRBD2 CSARDYLTSGNDNEQFF TGCAGTGCTAGAGATTATCTAACTAGCGGGAATGACAATGAGCAGTTCTTC
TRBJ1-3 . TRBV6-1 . CASSPRSGTGNTIYF TGTGCCAGCAGCCCTCGGTCGGGTACTGGAAACACCATATATTTT
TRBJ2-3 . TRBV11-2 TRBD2 CASSPSGRLDTQYF TGTGCCAGCAGCCCTAGCGGGAGATTAGATACGCAGTATTTT
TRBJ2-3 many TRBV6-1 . CASSQRGGAADTQYF TGTGCCAGCAGTCAACGGGGCGGGGCGGCAGATACGCAGTATTTT
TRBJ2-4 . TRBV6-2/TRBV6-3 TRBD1 CASSPGQGRIQYF TGTGCCAGCAGTCCCGGACAGGGACGCATTCAGTACTTC
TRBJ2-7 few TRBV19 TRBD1 CASSLSGQLREQYF TGTGCCAGTAGTCTATCGGGACAGCTTCGCGAGCAGTACTTC
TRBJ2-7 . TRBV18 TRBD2 CASSPGEGAGYEQYF TGTGCCAGCTCCCCGGGGGAGGGCGCCGGCTACGAGCAGTACTTC
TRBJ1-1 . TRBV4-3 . CASSRNKNTEAFF TGCGCCAGCAGCCGAAACAAGAACACTGAAGCTTTCTTT